This T cell receptor (beta chain) is from a study of control samples from healthy donors and cancer patients. CDR3 length: 14 amino acids. With 4 bases clipped from V and 0 bases from J, the junction kept 3 bases outside the gene matches. CDR1 is LGHDT, CDR2 YNNKEL, per germline (reference sequence). As to this clone: The same CDR3 also results from other DNA sequences found in this sample.

Generated by immunoSEQ multiplex PCR, the TCRdb table keeps only in-frame clones and is missing some. Of about 150,000 clones in the sample, about 94% are singletons; the top ten hold over 2%. The receptor was isolated from a man between 45 and 60 years old in good health. The chain employs TRBV3-1 (or the pseudogene TRBV3-2) and TRBJ2-7; TRBD2 matches at 7 bases. The sequencing sample was made of blood. CDR3 sequence: CASSRGGGSYEQYF. In DNA form, the CDR3 reads TGTGCCAGCAGCCGCGGCGGGGGCTCCTACGAGCAGTACTTC.